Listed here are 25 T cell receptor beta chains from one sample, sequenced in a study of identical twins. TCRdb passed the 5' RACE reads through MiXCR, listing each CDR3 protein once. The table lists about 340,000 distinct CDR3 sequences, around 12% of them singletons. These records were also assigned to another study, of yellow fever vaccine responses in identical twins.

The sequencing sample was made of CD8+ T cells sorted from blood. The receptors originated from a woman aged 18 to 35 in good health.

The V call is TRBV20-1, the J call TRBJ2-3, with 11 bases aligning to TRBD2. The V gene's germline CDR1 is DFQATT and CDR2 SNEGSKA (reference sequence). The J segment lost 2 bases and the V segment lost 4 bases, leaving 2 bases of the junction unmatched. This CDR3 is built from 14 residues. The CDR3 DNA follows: TGCAGTGCTACGGGACTAGCGGCCACAGATACGCAGTATTTT. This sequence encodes CSATGLAATDTQYF.

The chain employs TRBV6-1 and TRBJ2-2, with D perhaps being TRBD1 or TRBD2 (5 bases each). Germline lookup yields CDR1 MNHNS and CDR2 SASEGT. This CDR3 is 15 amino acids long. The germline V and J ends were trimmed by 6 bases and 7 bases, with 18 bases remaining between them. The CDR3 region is CASRWIMLGDGELFF. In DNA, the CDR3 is TGTGCCAGCAGGTGGATAATGTTGGGGGACGGGGAGCTGTTTTTT.

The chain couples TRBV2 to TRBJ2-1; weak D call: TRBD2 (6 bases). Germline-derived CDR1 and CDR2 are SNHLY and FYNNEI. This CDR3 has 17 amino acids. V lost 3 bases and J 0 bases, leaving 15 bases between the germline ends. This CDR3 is CASSDSGTLGSYNEQFF. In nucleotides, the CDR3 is TGTGCCAGCAGTGACTCCGGGACTCTTGGCTCCTACAATGAGCAGTTCTTC.

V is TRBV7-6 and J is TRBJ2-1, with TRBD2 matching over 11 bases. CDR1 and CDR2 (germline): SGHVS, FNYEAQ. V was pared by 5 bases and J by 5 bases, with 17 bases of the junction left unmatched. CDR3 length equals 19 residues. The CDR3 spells CASSPRSSGRFVGDNEQFF. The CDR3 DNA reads TGTGCCAGCAGCCCTCGATCTAGCGGGAGGTTCGTTGGCGACAATGAGCAGTTCTTC.

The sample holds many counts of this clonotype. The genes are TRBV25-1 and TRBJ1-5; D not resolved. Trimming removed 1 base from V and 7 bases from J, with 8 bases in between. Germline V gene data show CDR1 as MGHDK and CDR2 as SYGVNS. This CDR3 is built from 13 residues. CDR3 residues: CASSESLAQPQHF. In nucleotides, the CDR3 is TGTGCCAGCAGTGAATCGCTGGCCCAGCCCCAGCATTTT.

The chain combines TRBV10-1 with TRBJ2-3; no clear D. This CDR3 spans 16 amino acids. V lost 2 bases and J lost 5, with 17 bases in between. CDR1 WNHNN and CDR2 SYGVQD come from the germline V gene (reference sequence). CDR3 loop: CASSEDSKGGRDTQYF. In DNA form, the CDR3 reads TGCGCCAGCAGTGAGGATAGCAAGGGCGGCAGAGATACGCAGTATTTT.

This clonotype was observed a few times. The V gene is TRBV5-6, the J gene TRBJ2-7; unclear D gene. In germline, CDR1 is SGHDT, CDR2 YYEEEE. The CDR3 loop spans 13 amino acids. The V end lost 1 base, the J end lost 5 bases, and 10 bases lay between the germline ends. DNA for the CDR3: TGTGCCAGCAGCTTGAGGGCACGGCACGAGCAGTACTTC. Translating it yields CASSLRARHEQYF. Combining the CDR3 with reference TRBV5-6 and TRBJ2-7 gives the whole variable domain DAGVTQSPTHLIKTRGQQVTLRCSPKSGHDTVSWYQQALGQGPQFIFQYYEEEERQRGNFPDRFSGHQFPNYSSELNVNALLLGDSALYLCASSLRARHEQYFGPGTRLTVT.

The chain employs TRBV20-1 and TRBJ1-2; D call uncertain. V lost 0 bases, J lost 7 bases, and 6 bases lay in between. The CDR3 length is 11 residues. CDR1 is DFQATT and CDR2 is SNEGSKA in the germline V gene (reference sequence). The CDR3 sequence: CSARDHSGYTF. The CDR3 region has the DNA TGCAGTGCTAGAGATCACTCTGGCTACACCTTC.

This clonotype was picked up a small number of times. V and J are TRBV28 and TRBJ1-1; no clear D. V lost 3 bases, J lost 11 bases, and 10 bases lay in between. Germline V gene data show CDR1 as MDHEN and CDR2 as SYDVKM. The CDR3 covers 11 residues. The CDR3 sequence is CASSFMGYAFF. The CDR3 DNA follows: TGTGCCAGCAGTTTTATGGGGTACGCTTTCTTT.

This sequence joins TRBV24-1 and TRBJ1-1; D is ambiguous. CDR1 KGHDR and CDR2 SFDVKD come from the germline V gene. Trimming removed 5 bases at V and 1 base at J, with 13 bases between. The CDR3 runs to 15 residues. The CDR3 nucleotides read TGTGCCACCAGTGCTACCGAGGGTTCGAACACTGAAGCTTTCTTT. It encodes CATSATEGSNTEAFF.

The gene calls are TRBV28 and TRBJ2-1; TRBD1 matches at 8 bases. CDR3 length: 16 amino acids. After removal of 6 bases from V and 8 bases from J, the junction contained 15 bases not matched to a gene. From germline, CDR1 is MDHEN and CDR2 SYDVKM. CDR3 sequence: CASRTHRGIMIDEQFF. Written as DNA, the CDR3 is TGTGCCAGCAGGACACACAGGGGGATAATGATCGATGAGCAGTTCTTC.

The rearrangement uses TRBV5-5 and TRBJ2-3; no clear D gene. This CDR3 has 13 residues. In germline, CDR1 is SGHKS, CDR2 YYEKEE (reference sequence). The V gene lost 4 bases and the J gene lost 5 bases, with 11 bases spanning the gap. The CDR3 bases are TGTGCCAGCAGCCCGGCTCGGATAGATACGCAGTATTTT. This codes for CASSPARIDTQYF.

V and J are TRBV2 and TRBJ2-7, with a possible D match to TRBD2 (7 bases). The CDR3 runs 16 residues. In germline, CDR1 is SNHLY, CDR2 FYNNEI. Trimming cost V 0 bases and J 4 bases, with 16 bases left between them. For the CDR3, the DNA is TGTGCCAGCAGTGAAGCGACGGGGGGCCGCGTTTACGAGCAGTACGTC. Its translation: CASSEATGGRVYEQYV.

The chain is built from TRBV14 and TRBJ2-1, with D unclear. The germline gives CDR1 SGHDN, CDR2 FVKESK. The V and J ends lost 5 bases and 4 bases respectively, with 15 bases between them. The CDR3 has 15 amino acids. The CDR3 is CASSWPFRTYNEQFF. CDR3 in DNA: TGTGCCAGCAGCTGGCCATTTCGGACGTACAATGAGCAGTTCTTC.

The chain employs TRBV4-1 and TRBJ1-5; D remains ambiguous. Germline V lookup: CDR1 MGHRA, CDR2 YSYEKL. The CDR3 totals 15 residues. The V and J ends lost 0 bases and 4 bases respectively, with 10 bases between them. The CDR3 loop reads CASSQDLRGNQPQHF. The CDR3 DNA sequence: TGCGCCAGCAGCCAAGATCTTAGAGGGAATCAGCCCCAGCATTTT.

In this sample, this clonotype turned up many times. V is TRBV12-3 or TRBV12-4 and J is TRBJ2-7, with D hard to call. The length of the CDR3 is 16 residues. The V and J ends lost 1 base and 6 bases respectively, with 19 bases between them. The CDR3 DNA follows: TGTGCCAGCAGTTTAGAATTAGGCCCGAAGCGCCCCGAGCAGTACTTC. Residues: CASSLELGPKRPEQYF.

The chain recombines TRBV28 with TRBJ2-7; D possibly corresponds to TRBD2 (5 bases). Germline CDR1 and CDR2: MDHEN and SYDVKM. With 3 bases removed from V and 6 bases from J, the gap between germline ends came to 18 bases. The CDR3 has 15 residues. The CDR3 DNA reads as TGTGCCAGCAGTTTCGTGGGAGACTGGTCGGTCGAGCAGTACTTC. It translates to CASSFVGDWSVEQYF.

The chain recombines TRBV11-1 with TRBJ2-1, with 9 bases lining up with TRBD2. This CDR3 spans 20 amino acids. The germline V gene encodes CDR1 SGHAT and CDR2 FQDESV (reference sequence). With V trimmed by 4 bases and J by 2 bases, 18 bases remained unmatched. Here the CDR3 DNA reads TGTGCCAGCAGCTCTGGGGGTGGGACTAGCCCTCCTGGGACCTACAATGAGCAGTTCTTC. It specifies CASSSGGGTSPPGTYNEQFF.

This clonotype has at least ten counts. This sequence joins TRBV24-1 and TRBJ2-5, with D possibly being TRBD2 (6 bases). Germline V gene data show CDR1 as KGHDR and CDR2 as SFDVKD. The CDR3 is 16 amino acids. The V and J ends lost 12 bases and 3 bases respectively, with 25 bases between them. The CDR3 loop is CAGRMGGILKEETQYF. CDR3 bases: TGTGCCGGAAGAATGGGCGGGATTTTAAAAGAAGAGACCCAGTACTTC.

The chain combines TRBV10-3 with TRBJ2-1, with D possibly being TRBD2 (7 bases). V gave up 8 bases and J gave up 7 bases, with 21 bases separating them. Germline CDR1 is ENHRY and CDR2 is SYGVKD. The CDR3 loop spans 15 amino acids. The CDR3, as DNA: TGTGCCATCGAACGTCCTGGGGAGGGGGGGAATGAGCAGTTCTTC. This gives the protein CAIERPGEGGNEQFF.

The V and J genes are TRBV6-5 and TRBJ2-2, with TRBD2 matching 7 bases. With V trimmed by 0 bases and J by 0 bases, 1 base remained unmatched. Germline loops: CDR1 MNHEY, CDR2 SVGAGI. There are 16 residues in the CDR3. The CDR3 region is CASSYSGGANTGELFF. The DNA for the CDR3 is TGTGCCAGCAGTTACTCGGGGGGGGCGAACACCGGGGAGCTGTTTTTT.

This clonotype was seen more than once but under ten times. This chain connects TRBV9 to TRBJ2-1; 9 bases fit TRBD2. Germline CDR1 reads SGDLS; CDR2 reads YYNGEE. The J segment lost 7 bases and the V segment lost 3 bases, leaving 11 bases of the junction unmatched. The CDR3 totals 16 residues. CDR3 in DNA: TGTGCCAGCAGCGCCAAGCTAGCGGGATCTCGGAATGAGCAGTTCTTC. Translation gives CASSAKLAGSRNEQFF.

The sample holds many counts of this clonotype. In nucleotides, the CDR3 is TGTGCCAGCAGTAAAGGACTAGTCCTTACTAGCACAGATACGCAGTATTTT. Its protein is CASSKGLVLTSTDTQYF. The gene calls are TRBV5-6 and TRBJ2-3; TRBD2 matches at 7 bases. Trimming removed 5 bases from V and 0 bases from J; junction bases left unmatched: 12. CDR3 length equals 17 residues. Germline CDR1 and CDR2: SGHDT and YYEEEE.

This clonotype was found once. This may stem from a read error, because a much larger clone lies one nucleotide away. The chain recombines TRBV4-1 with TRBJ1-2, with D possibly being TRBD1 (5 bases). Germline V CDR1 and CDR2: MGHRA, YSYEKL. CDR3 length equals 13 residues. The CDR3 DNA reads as TGCGCCAGCAGCCGAGAGACAGACTATGCCTACACCTTC. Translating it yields CASSRETDYAYTF.

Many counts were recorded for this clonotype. This CDR3 reads CASTDGLAGGPASTDTQYF. For the CDR3, the DNA is TGTGCCAGCACCGATGGTCTAGCGGGAGGCCCCGCCAGCACAGATACGCAGTATTTT. The gene calls are TRBV7-6 and TRBJ2-3; TRBD2 agrees at 11 bases. The J segment lost 0 bases and the V segment lost 7 bases, leaving 15 bases of the junction unmatched. Germline CDR1 reads SGHVS; CDR2 reads FNYEAQ. This CDR3 is 19 amino acids long.